This TCR beta chain originates from a study of shared clonotypes between healthy human individuals. Study-wide points: Represented genetic and exposure-history diversity was restricted by having few donors.

This clone showed up just once. The antigen is undetermined. Sequenced by immunoSEQ multiplex PCR; TCRdb stores in-frame clones only, minus some. Among roughly 410,000 clones, just over 95% were seen once, and the ten largest hold 0.32%. Only Caucasian adults living in Nashville, Tennessee served as donors. The CDR3 runs 14 residues. V lost 4 bases and J lost 8; bases outside the gene matches: 6. Germline assignment: CDR1 SGDLS and CDR2 YYNGEE. The V call is TRBV9, the J call TRBJ1-4; the match to TRBD1 covers 9 bases. The receptor was isolated from a man younger than 40 in good health. The sequencing sample was made of memory CD8+ T cells sorted from blood. Subset denoted: CD45RO+ cells pooled with CCR7-negative TemRA cells. CDR3 bases: TGTGCCAGCAGCCCAGACAGGGGGAGAGAAAAACTGTTTTTT. Its translation: CASSPDRGREKLFF.